The clone carrying this TCR beta chain was detected many times. The data are from a study of neurological immune-mediated disorders. Study in general: Among roughly 34 multiple sclerosis patients, roughly 30 were relapsing-remitting and 3 were secondary progressive.

TCRdb reprocessed the 5' RACE reads with MiXCR, giving one entry per CDR3 protein. The sample carries 65,000 to 90,000 distinct CDR3 sequences, 2.5% to 4% recorded once. Per the germline V gene, CDR1 is MNHEY and CDR2 is SVGAGI. CDR3 size: 16 residues. Trimming removed 0 bases from V and 11 bases from J, with 20 bases in between. The rearrangement links TRBV6-5 to TRBJ2-4; tentative D call: TRBD1 (7 bases). The sequence came from a woman between 45 and 60 years old with multiple sclerosis. The specimen was PBMCs. Here the CDR3 reads CASSYSTVRQGGFQYF. The CDR3 DNA reads TGTGCCAGCAGTTACTCGACCGTAAGGCAGGGGGGATTTCAGTACTTC.